This passage covers 17 T cell receptor beta chains from one sample sequenced in a study of blood T cell repertoires in COVID-19. The repertoire was sequenced with immunoSEQ multiplex PCR; TCRdb's copy has only in-frame clones and lacks some. The sample includes about 110,000 clones, roughly 80% of them seen just once. Material: peripheral blood. Receptor source: a woman between 65 and 79 years old with acute or convalescent COVID-19.

The chain links TRBV30 to TRBJ1-1; TRBD1 matches at 7 bases. The CDR3 runs 14 residues. The J segment lost 1 base and the V segment lost 7 bases, leaving 9 bases of the junction unmatched. The V gene's germline CDR1 is GTSNPN and CDR2 SVGIG (reference sequence). The CDR3 DNA follows: TGTGCCTACAAATATCGGGACAGGAACACTGAAGCTTTCTTT. Its translation is CAYKYRDRNTEAFF.

The J gene is TRBJ2-1, the V gene TRBV9, with TRBD1 matching over 7 bases. The CDR3 consists of 16 residues. Germline assignment: CDR1 SGDLS and CDR2 YYNGEE. Trimming removed 0 bases from V and 1 base from J; junction bases left unmatched: 4. CDR3 nucleotides: TGTGCCAGCAGCGTAGCGGCAGGGGGTTCCTACAATGAGCAGTTCTTC. Amino acid sequence: CASSVAAGGSYNEQFF.

This clone has only a few counts. The chain carries TRBV7-9 and TRBJ1-5, with D maybe TRBD1 (6 bases). Germline V gene sequence: CDR1 SEHNR, CDR2 FQNEAQ (reference sequence). The CDR3 extends over 15 amino acids. V was cut by 6 bases and J by 7 bases, with 19 bases left in between. In DNA, the CDR3 is TGTGCCAGCAGTCCCCTTACAGGGAAGGGGCAGCCCCAGCATTTT. Translating gives CASSPLTGKGQPQHF.

This clone came up a few times. The CDR3 sequence: CASGNRGRNQPQHF. CDR3 nucleotide sequence: TGTGCCAGCGGCAACAGGGGGAGGAATCAGCCCCAGCATTTT. The chain has TRBV27 and TRBJ1-5, with 8 bases fitting TRBD1. The V gene end was trimmed by 8 bases and the J gene end by 4 bases; junction bases not matched to a gene: 7. The CDR3 sequence is 14 residues long. Germline CDR1 is MNHEY and CDR2 is SMNVEV (reference sequence).

In this sample, this clone turned up once. The genes are TRBV5-8 and TRBJ1-1, with D maybe TRBD1 (5 bases). Germline lookup yields CDR1 SGHTS and CDR2 YDEGEE. The length of the CDR3 is 13 residues. V shed 0 bases and J shed 3 bases, with 6 bases lying between them. CDR3 coding DNA: TGTGCCAGCAGCTTGGGACAGTACACTGAAGCTTTCTTT. This encodes CASSLGQYTEAFF.

This chain links TRBV20-1 with TRBJ2-3; 10 bases fit TRBD2. Germline CDR1 reads DFQATT; CDR2 reads SNEGSKA (reference sequence). The V and J ends lost 3 bases and 6 bases, in that order; junction bases with no gene match: 9. The CDR3 runs 15 residues. The CDR3 DNA reads TGCAGTGCTAGTCGAAGCGGGGGGGGGATTGATACGCAGTATTTT. Translation: CSASRSGGGIDTQYF.

CDR3 protein: CASSLTGIGPRSQETQYF. The CDR3 nucleotides read TGTGCCAGCAGTTTAACAGGGATAGGGCCCAGGAGCCAAGAGACCCAGTACTTC. The chain combines TRBV27 with TRBJ2-5; D is possibly TRBD1 (6 bases). The CDR3 loop spans 18 amino acids. Trimming removed 2 bases from V and 1 base from J, with 20 bases in between. Germline V gene data show CDR1 as MNHEY and CDR2 as SMNVEV (reference sequence).

This clone was detected only once. In DNA, the CDR3 is TGCGCCAGCAGCCCGATGGGCCCGGGGGGGGCCAGCAATGAGCAGTTCTTC. As protein: CASSPMGPGGASNEQFF. The chain couples TRBV5-1 to TRBJ2-1, with TRBD2 matching 8 bases. Germline V gene lookup returns CDR1 SGHRS and CDR2 YFSETQ. V gave up 4 bases and J gave up 6 bases; unmatched junction bases: 15. The CDR3 extends over 17 amino acids.

The V call is TRBV9, the J call TRBJ1-3, with a possible D match to TRBD1 (6 bases). There are 17 residues in the CDR3. Germline V lookup: CDR1 SGDLS, CDR2 YYNGEE. V was pared by 0 bases and J by 0 bases, with 13 bases between. As DNA, the CDR3 is TGTGCCAGCAGCGTAGGCCCAGGGGCCGGCTCTGGAAACACCATATATTTT. This codes for CASSVGPGAGSGNTIYF.

The V gene is TRBV18, the J gene TRBJ1-2, with TRBD1 identical over 7 bases. Germline V lookup: CDR1 KGHSH, CDR2 LQKENI. The CDR3 runs to 17 residues. With 2 bases clipped from V and 5 bases from J, the junction kept 14 bases outside the gene matches. CDR3 protein: CASSPAPHATGDYGYTF. The CDR3 DNA follows: TGTGCCAGCTCACCAGCACCCCACGCAACAGGGGATTATGGCTACACCTTC.

The genes are TRBV4-3 and TRBJ2-1; TRBD2 is a possible D gene (6 bases). There are 15 residues in the CDR3. The ends were cut back, 3 bases at V and 9 bases at J, with 18 bases in the middle. Germline V CDR1 and CDR2: LGHNA, YSLEER. CDR3 amino acids: CASSHDTPGSSEQFF. CDR3 nucleotide sequence: TGCGCCAGCAGCCATGATACCCCCGGGAGTAGTGAGCAGTTCTTC.

The chain recombines TRBV21-1 with TRBJ2-3; the table gives TRBD2 as D, unverified against the DNA. TRBV21-1 is annotated as a pseudogene. The CDR3 sequence is 19 residues long. This CDR3 is CASRKGLAGGPGLLGTQYF. The DNA of the CDR3 is TGTGCCAGCAGGAAGGGACTAGCGGGGGGGCCTGGTCTCTTGGGTACGCAGTATTTT.

This sequence joins TRBV6-5 and TRBJ1-2; the D is unclear. The V end was cut by 10 bases, the J end by 3 bases, with 12 bases between. This CDR3 region has 12 residues. Germline CDR1 reads MNHEY; CDR2 reads SVGAGI. CDR3 in amino acids: CATGREDYGYTF. For the CDR3, the DNA is TGTGCCACCGGAAGGGAGGACTATGGCTACACCTTC.

CDR3: CASSEADRYYNSPLHF. CDR3 nucleotides: TGTGCCAGCAGTGAAGCGGACAGATACTATAATTCACCCCTCCACTTT. The chain links TRBV6-1 to TRBJ1-6, with D possibly TRBD1 on 6 matching bases. V was pared by 0 bases and J by 3 bases, with 9 bases between. Germline CDR1 MNHNS, CDR2 SASEGT. CDR3 size: 16 residues.

The chain recombines TRBV18 with TRBJ2-7; 7 bases fit TRBD1. Germline V gene sequence: CDR1 KGHSH, CDR2 LQKENI. This CDR3 region has 15 residues. Trimming at V came to 3 bases and at J to 2 bases, leaving 7 bases not matched to a gene. CDR3 in DNA: TGTGCCAGCTCACCGGCGGACAGGCGCACCTACGAGCAGTACTTC. Amino acids: CASSPADRRTYEQYF.

The chain uses TRBV7-2 and TRBJ1-5; D is ambiguous. The ends were cut back, 0 bases at V and 7 bases at J, with 13 bases in the middle. The CDR3 runs to 15 residues. Germline values: CDR1 SGHTA, CDR2 FQGNSA. The CDR3 DNA reads as TGTGCCAGCAGCTTAGCGCACGGGGTTAAGCAGCCCCAGCATTTT. Translated, it gives CASSLAHGVKQPQHF.

This chain links TRBV2 with TRBJ1-5, with 7 bases aligning to TRBD1. Germline V CDR1 and CDR2: SNHLY, FYNNEI. J gave up 3 bases and V 8 bases, and 4 bases lay outside the gene matches. The CDR3 extends over 13 amino acids. The CDR3 sequence: CASRDSNNQPQHF. The CDR3 DNA is TGTGCCAGCCGGGACAGCAACAATCAGCCCCAGCATTTT.